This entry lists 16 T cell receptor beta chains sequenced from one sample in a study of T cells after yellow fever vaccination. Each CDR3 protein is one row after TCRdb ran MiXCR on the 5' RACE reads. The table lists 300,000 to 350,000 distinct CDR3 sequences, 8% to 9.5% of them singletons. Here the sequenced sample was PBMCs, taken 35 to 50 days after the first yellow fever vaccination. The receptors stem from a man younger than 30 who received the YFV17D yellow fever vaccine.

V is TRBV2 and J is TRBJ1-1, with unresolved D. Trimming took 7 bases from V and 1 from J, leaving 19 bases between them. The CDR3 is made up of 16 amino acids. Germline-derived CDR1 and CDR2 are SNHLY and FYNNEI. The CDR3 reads CASNRSLRESNTEAFF. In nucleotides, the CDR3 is TGTGCCAGCAATCGAAGCTTAAGGGAATCGAACACTGAAGCTTTCTTT.

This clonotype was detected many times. The DNA for the CDR3 is TGCAGCGTACACACAGGGGGCCCCCAGCAGTTCTTC. This sequence encodes CSVHTGGPQQFF. The rearrangement joins TRBV29-1 to TRBJ2-1; 9 bases agree with TRBD1. CDR1 is SQVTM and CDR2 is ANQGSEA in the germline V gene. The trim removed 6 bases at V and 11 bases at J, leaving 8 bases unmatched. This CDR3 is 12 amino acids long.

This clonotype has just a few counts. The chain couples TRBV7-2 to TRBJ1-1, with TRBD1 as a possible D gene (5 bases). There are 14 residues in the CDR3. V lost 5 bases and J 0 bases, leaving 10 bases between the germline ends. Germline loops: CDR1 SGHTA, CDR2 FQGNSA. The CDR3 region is CASSPGLLNTEAFF. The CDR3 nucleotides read TGTGCCAGCAGCCCGGGACTCCTGAACACTGAAGCTTTCTTT.

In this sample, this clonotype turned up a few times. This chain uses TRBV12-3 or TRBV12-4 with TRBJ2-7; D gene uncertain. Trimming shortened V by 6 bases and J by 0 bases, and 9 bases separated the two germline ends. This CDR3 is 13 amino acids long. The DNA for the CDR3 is TGTGCCAGCAGGCCCCACACCTCCTACGAGCAGTACTTC. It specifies CASRPHTSYEQYF.

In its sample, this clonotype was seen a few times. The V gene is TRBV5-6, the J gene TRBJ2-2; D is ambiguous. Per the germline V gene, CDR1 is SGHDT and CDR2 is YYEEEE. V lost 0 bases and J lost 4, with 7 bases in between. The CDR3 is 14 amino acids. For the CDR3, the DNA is TGTGCCAGCAGCTTGGATGAAGCCACCGGGGAGCTGTTTTTT. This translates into CASSLDEATGELFF.

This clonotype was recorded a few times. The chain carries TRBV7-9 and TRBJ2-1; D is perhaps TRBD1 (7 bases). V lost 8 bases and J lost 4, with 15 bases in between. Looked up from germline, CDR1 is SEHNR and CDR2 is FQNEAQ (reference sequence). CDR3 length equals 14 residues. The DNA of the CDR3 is TGTGCCAGCGGCGGAGGGGGACAGTACAATGAGCAGTTCTTC. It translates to CASGGGGQYNEQFF.

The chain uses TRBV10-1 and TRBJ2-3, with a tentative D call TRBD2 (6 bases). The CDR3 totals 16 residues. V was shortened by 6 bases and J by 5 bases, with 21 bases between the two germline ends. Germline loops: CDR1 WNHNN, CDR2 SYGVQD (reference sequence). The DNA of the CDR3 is TGCGCCAGCAGCCCAATTTCGGGGACTGCCCTAGATACGCAGTATTTT. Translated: CASSPISGTALDTQYF.

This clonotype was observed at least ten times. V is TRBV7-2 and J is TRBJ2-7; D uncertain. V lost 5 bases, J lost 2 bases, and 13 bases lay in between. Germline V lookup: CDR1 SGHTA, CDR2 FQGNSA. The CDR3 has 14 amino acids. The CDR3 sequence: CASSPPTMPYEQYF. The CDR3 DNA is TGTGCCAGCAGCCCTCCCACCATGCCCTACGAGCAGTACTTC.

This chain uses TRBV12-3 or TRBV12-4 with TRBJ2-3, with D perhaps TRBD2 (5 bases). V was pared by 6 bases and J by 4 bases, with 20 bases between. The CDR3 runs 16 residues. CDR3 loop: CASSPRREPRSDTQYF. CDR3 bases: TGTGCCAGCAGCCCTCGTCGGGAACCCCGCTCAGATACGCAGTATTTT.

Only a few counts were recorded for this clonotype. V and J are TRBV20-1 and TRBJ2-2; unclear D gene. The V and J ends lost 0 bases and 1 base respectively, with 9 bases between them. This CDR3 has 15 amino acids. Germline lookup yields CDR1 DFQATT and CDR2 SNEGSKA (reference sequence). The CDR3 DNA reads TGCAGTGCTAGAGACCCGACCGAGAACACCGGGGAGCTGTTTTTT. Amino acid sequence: CSARDPTENTGELFF.

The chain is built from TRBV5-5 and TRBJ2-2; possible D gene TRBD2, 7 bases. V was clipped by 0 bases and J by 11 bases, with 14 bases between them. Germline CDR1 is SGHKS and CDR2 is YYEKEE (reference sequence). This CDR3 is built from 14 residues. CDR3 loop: CASSLAWSGGELFF. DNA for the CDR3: TGTGCCAGCAGCTTGGCCTGGTCGGGGGGCGAGCTGTTTTTT.

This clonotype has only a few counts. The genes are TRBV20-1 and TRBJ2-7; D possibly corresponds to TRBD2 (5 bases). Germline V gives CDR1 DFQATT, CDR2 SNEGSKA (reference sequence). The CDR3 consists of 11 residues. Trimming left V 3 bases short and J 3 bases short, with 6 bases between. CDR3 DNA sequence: TGCAGTGCTAGCGGGAACTACGAGCAGTACTTC. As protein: CSASGNYEQYF.

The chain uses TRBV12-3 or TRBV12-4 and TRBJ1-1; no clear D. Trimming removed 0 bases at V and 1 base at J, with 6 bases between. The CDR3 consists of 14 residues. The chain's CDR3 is CASSLAEANTEAFF. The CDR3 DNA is TGTGCCAGCAGTTTAGCGGAAGCGAACACTGAAGCTTTCTTT.

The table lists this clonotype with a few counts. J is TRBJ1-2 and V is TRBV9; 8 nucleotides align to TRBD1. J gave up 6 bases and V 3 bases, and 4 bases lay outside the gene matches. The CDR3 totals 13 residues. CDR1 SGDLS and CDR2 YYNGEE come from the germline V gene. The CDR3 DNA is TGTGCCAGCAGCGCGCTGACAGGGGATGGCTACACCTTC. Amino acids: CASSALTGDGYTF. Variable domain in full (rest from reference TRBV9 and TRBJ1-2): DSGVTQTPKHLITATGQRVTLRCSPRSGDLSVYWYQQSLDQGLQFLIQYYNGEERAKGNILERFSAQQFPDLHSELNLSSLELGDSALYFCASSALTGDGYTFGSGTRLTVV.

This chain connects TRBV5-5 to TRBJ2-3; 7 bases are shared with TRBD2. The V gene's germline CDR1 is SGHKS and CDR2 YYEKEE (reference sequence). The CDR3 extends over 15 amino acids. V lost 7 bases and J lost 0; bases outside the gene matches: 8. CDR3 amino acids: CASQPLAVSTDTQYF. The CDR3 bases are TGTGCCAGCCAGCCTCTAGCGGTGAGCACAGATACGCAGTATTTT.

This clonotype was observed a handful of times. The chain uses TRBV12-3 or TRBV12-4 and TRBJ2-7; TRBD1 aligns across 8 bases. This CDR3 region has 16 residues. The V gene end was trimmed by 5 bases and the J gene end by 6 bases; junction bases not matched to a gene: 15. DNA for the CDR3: TGTGCCAGCAGTCGTCCTGTAGGACAGGGTTTTGGCGAGCAGTACTTC. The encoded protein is CASSRPVGQGFGEQYF.